The text below deals with one T cell receptor (beta chain). The antigen is not known. TCRdb re-analysed the RT-PCR reads in MiXCR, keeping a single row per CDR3 protein. The repertoire holds a few hundred thousand distinct CDR3 sequences, with 12% to 15% as singletons. This CDR3 has 14 amino acids. Germline loops: CDR1 KGHSH, CDR2 LQKENI. Losses at the gene ends were 6 bases for V and 8 bases for J; bases not matched to a gene: 5. These data belong to a study of response to subunit inactivated influenza vaccine. Broader study findings: New T cells are recruited in small numbers by each seasonal influenza vaccination, according to the authors' suggestion.

Sequences were derived from PBMCs from blood, sampled 11 to 12 days after vaccination. The chain employs TRBV18 and TRBJ2-1; 12 bases align to TRBD2. This TCR derives from a man aged 50 to 60 who received an inactivated influenza vaccine. The CDR3 DNA is TGTGCCAGCTCCCGGACTAGCGGGATCTATGAGCAGTTCTTC. Translating it yields CASSRTSGIYEQFF. The full variable domain, rest sourced from reference TRBV18 and TRBJ2-1, is NAGVMQNPRHLVRRRGQEARLRCSPMKGHSHVYWYRQLPEEGLKFMVYLQKENIIDESGMPKERFSAEFPKEGPSILRIQQVVRGDSAAYFCASSRTSGIYEQFFGPGTRLTVL.